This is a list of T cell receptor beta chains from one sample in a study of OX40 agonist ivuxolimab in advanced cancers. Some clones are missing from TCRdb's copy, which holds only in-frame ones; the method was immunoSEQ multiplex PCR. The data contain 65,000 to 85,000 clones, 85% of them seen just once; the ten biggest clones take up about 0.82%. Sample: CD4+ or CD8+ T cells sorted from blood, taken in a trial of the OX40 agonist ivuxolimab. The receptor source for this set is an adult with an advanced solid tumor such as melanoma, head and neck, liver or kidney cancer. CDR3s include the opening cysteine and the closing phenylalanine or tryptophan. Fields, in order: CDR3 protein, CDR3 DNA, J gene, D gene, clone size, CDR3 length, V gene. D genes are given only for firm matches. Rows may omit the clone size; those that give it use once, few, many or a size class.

CDR3: CASSPRGGVNTEAFF
DNA: TGTGCCAGCTCACCCAGGGGGGGAGTGAACACTGAAGCTTTCTTT
J: TRBJ1-1
D: TRBD1
size: few
length: 15
V: TRBV18

CDR3: CASSLEPGLGETQYF
DNA: TGTGCCAGCAGCTTAGAGCCGGGGCTCGGGGAGACCCAGTACTTC
J: TRBJ2-5
D: NA
size: NA
length: 15
V: TRBV7-2

CDR3: CAWRRDRGYRVNYGYTF
DNA: TGTGCCTGGAGAAGGGACAGGGGGTATCGGGTTAACTATGGCTACACCTTC
J: TRBJ1-2
D: TRBD1
size: NA
length: 17
V: TRBV30

CDR3: CASSQSGTGETQYF
DNA: TGTGCCAGCAGCCAGTCCGGGACAGGGGAGACCCAGTACTTC
J: TRBJ2-5
D: TRBD1
size: NA
length: 14
V: TRBV7-2

CDR3: CASSPAETQYF
DNA: TGTGCCAGCAGTCCCGCGGAGACCCAGTACTTC
J: TRBJ2-5
D: NA
size: once
length: 11
V: TRBV6-1

CDR3: CASSLGPRGRNEQFF
DNA: TGTGCCAGCAGCTTAGGCCCCAGGGGGCGTAATGAGCAGTTCTTC
J: TRBJ2-1
D: TRBD1
size: NA
length: 15
V: TRBV11-3

CDR3: CAISESKLRGGTYEQYF
DNA: TGTGCCATCAGTGAGTCGAAACTGCGGGGGGGGACCTACGAGCAGTACTTC
J: TRBJ2-7
D: TRBD2
size: NA
length: 17
V: TRBV10-3

CDR3: CASSRRGLATSLYQETQYF
DNA: TGTGCCAGCAGTCGCCGGGGGCTAGCTACCTCCTTGTACCAAGAGACCCAGTACTTC
J: TRBJ2-5
D: NA
size: few
length: 19
V: TRBV11-2

CDR3: CASSAGAGNEKLFF
DNA: TGCGCCAGCAGCGCCGGAGCAGGGAATGAAAAACTGTTTTTT
J: TRBJ1-4
D: NA
size: NA
length: 14
V: TRBV5-1

CDR3: CASSVGGLTSNEQFF
DNA: TGTGCCAGCAGCGTAGGGGGACTGACTTCTAATGAGCAGTTCTTC
J: TRBJ2-1
D: NA
size: NA
length: 15
V: TRBV9

CDR3: CASSLGGHGTDTQYF
DNA: TGTGCCAGCAGCTTAGGTGGCCATGGCACAGATACGCAGTATTTT
J: TRBJ2-3
D: NA
size: NA
length: 15
V: TRBV7-2

CDR3: CASSLAGFGGTSYEQYF
DNA: TGTGCCAGCAGCTTAGCGGGTTTCGGGGGTACATCCTACGAGCAGTACTTC
J: TRBJ2-7
D: NA
size: NA
length: 17
V: TRBV11-3

CDR3: CASSQPRRGSGNTIYF
DNA: TGCGCCAGCAGCCAACCTAGACGGGGGTCTGGAAACACCATATATTTT
J: TRBJ1-3
D: NA
size: NA
length: 16
V: TRBV4-1

CDR3: CASSYSTWGTSYGYTF
DNA: TGTGCCAGCAGTTACTCCACCTGGGGCACCTCCTATGGCTACACCTTC
J: TRBJ1-2
D: NA
size: NA
length: 16
V: TRBV6-5

CDR3: CASSPRAASDYGYTF
DNA: TGTGCCAGCAGCCCCCGGGCAGCCTCTGACTATGGCTACACCTTC
J: TRBJ1-2
D: NA
size: once
length: 15
V: TRBV7-6

CDR3: CASSLAVQGFNQPQHF
DNA: TGTGCCAGCAGCTTAGCCGTCCAGGGGTTCAATCAGCCCCAGCATTTT
J: TRBJ1-5
D: NA
size: NA
length: 16
V: TRBV7-2

CDR3: CASSSSGTGAKNIQYF
DNA: TGTGCCAGCAGCAGCAGTGGGACGGGGGCCAAAAACATTCAGTACTTC
J: TRBJ2-4
D: NA
size: NA
length: 16
V: TRBV7-9

CDR3: CASSPGHGGRGLTAFF
DNA: TGTGCCAGCAGCCCCGGCCACGGTGGACGCGGACTAACGGCTTTCTTT
J: TRBJ1-1
D: NA
size: NA
length: 16
V: TRBV6-6

CDR3: CASSLRDRANYGYTF
DNA: TGTGCCAGCAGCTTGCGGGACAGAGCTAACTATGGCTACACCTTC
J: TRBJ1-2
D: TRBD1
size: NA
length: 15
V: TRBV5-6

CDR3: CASSLGWGAGESYEQYF
DNA: TGCGCCAGCAGCCTCGGCTGGGGAGCGGGCGAATCCTACGAGCAGTACTTC
J: TRBJ2-7
D: NA
size: NA
length: 17
V: TRBV4-3

CDR3: CASIPRGVNNLGAFF
DNA: TGTGCCAGCATCCCTAGAGGGGTGAATAACTTAGGGGCTTTCTTT
J: TRBJ1-1
D: NA
size: once
length: 15
V: TRBV21-1

CDR3: CASSLVQSTRGDSPLHF
DNA: TGTGCCAGCAGCTTAGTCCAGAGTACTAGGGGGGATTCACCCCTCCACTTT
J: TRBJ1-6
D: NA
size: NA
length: 17
V: TRBV7-2

CDR3: CASTDGSSSRNTQYF
DNA: TGTGCCAGCACCGACGGGTCATCCAGCAGAAATACGCAGTATTTT
J: TRBJ2-3
D: NA
size: NA
length: 15
V: TRBV5-4

CDR3: CASSLHRGNTEAFF
DNA: TGTGCCAGCAGCTTACACAGGGGAAACACTGAAGCTTTCTTT
J: TRBJ1-1
D: TRBD1
size: once
length: 14
V: TRBV11-2

CDR3: CASSLEGEQYF
DNA: TGTGCCAGCAGCTTGGAAGGCGAGCAGTACTTC
J: TRBJ2-7
D: NA
size: NA
length: 11
V: TRBV5-4

CDR3: CASSSGQAMNTEAFF
DNA: TGCGCCAGCAGCTCCGGACAGGCGATGAACACTGAAGCTTTCTTT
J: TRBJ1-1
D: TRBD1
size: NA
length: 15
V: TRBV5-1

CDR3: CASSKDRGYEKLFF
DNA: TGTGCCAGCAGTAAGGACAGGGGATATGAAAAACTGTTTTTT
J: TRBJ1-4
D: TRBD1
size: few
length: 14
V: TRBV27

CDR3: CASSADNSNQPQHF
DNA: TGTGCCAGTAGTGCGGATAATAGCAATCAGCCCCAGCATTTT
J: TRBJ1-5
D: NA
size: NA
length: 14
V: TRBV19

CDR3: CSVESGQAGSGEQYF
DNA: TGCAGCGTTGAATCCGGGCAGGCCGGGAGCGGAGAGCAGTACTTC
J: TRBJ2-7
D: NA
size: NA
length: 15
V: TRBV29-1

CDR3: CASSLTYQETQYF
DNA: TGTGCCAGCAGCTTGACCTACCAAGAGACCCAGTACTTC
J: TRBJ2-5
D: NA
size: NA
length: 13
V: TRBV7-2

CDR3: CASSRTESYGYTF
DNA: TGTGCCAGCAGCCGGACAGAGTCCTATGGCTACACCTTC
J: TRBJ1-2
D: NA
size: once
length: 13
V: TRBV6-5

CDR3: CAISVRGGNQPQHF
DNA: TGTGCCATCAGTGTACGTGGGGGAAATCAGCCCCAGCATTTT
J: TRBJ1-5
D: NA
size: NA
length: 14
V: TRBV10-3

CDR3: CGILASDTQYF
DNA: TGTGGGATTCTAGCAAGTGATACGCAGTATTTT
J: TRBJ2-3
D: NA
size: few
length: 11
V: TRBV6-6

CDR3: CASSQDWPGQGAQPQHF
DNA: TGCGCCAGCAGCCAAGATTGGCCGGGACAGGGTGCCCAGCCCCAGCATTTT
J: TRBJ1-5
D: TRBD1
size: NA
length: 17
V: TRBV4-1

CDR3: CASSLAGAAGNQPQHF
DNA: TGTGCCAGCAGCTTGGCAGGAGCGGCGGGGAATCAGCCCCAGCATTTT
J: TRBJ1-5
D: NA
size: NA
length: 16
V: TRBV7-9

CDR3: CASSQDAGSNQPQHF
DNA: TGTGCCAGCAGCCAAGACGCAGGGAGTAATCAGCCCCAGCATTTT
J: TRBJ1-5
D: NA
size: NA
length: 15
V: TRBV4-2

CDR3: CASSQLRGLAGLYF
DNA: TGCGCCAGCAGTCAACTACGAGGACTAGCGGGGCTGTACTTC
J: TRBJ2-4
D: TRBD2
size: NA
length: 14
V: TRBV23-1

CDR3: CASSLVSPGQGDSYEQYF
DNA: TGTGCCAGCAGCTTAGTATCGCCGGGACAGGGGGATTCCTACGAGCAGTACTTC
J: TRBJ2-7
D: TRBD1
size: once
length: 18
V: TRBV11-3

CDR3: CASSLVDPKTQYF
DNA: TGTGCCAGCAGCTTGGTGGACCCGAAGACCCAGTACTTC
J: TRBJ2-5
D: NA
size: NA
length: 13
V: TRBV5-4

CDR3: CASKIGGDQPQHF
DNA: TGTGCCAGCAAAATAGGAGGGGATCAGCCCCAGCATTTT
J: TRBJ1-5
D: NA
size: NA
length: 13
V: TRBV6-5

CDR3: CASSLEGLPTEAFF
DNA: TGTGCCAGCAGCTTGGAAGGCTTACCCACTGAAGCTTTCTTT
J: TRBJ1-1
D: NA
size: NA
length: 14
V: TRBV5-5

CDR3: CASTRTRNSPLHF
DNA: TGTGCCAGCACCAGAACACGGAATTCACCCCTCCACTTT
J: TRBJ1-6
D: NA
size: NA
length: 13
V: TRBV6-5

CDR3: CASSFSGLRTDTQYF
DNA: TGTGCCAGCAGCTTCAGCGGGCTCCGCACAGATACGCAGTATTTT
J: TRBJ2-3
D: NA
size: NA
length: 15
V: TRBV7-2

CDR3: CASSPPGLAGGRETQYF
DNA: TGTGCCAGCAGCCCTCCGGGACTAGCGGGAGGGCGAGAGACCCAGTACTTC
J: TRBJ2-5
D: TRBD2
size: NA
length: 17
V: TRBV14

CDR3: CASSVGQGYTDTQYF
DNA: TGCGCCAGCAGCGTAGGACAGGGGTACACAGATACGCAGTATTTT
J: TRBJ2-3
D: TRBD1
size: NA
length: 15
V: TRBV5-1

CDR3: CASSLWAGYGYTF
DNA: TGTGCCAGCAGCTTGTGGGCTGGCTATGGCTACACCTTC
J: TRBJ1-2
D: NA
size: NA
length: 13
V: TRBV5-8

CDR3: CASSQVRQGAVQPQHF
DNA: TGTGCCAGCAGCCAAGTGCGGCAGGGGGCGGTTCAGCCCCAGCATTTT
J: TRBJ1-5
D: TRBD1
size: once
length: 16
V: TRBV14

CDR3: CASSPRGGPGELFF
DNA: TGTGCCAGCAGCCCCCGAGGGGGACCCGGGGAGCTGTTTTTT
J: TRBJ2-2
D: NA
size: once
length: 14
V: TRBV9

CDR3: CASSRNRDPSYNEQFF
DNA: TGCGCCAGCAGCCGTAACAGGGACCCGAGCTACAATGAGCAGTTCTTC
J: TRBJ2-1
D: NA
size: NA
length: 16
V: TRBV5-1

CDR3: CASNPGGTETQYF
DNA: TGTGCCAGCAACCCAGGGGGCACCGAGACCCAGTACTTC
J: TRBJ2-5
D: TRBD1
size: NA
length: 13
V: TRBV5-5